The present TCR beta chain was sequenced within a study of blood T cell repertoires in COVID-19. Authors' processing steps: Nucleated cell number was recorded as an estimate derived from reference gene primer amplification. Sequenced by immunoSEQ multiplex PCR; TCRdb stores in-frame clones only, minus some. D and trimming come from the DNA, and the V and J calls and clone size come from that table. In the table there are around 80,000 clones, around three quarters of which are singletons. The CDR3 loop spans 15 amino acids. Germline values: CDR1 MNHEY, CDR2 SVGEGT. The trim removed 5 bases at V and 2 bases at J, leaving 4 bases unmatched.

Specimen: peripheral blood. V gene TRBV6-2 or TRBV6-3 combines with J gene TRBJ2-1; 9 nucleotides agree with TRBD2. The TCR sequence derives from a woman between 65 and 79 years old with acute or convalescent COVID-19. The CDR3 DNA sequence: TGTGCCAGCAGTCCGACTAGCGGCCCCTACAATGAGCAGTTCTTC. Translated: CASSPTSGPYNEQFF.